The 31 T cell receptor beta chains below come from one sample, sequenced in a study of T cell responses to AZD1222 COVID-19 vaccine. Libraries were prepared by immunoSEQ multiplex PCR; TCRdb keeps only in-frame clonotypes and omits some of them. The table lists 100,000 to 150,000 clones, 87% of them singletons, with 10% in the top ten. Sequenced here: peripheral blood, sampled on day 0 of AZD1222 vaccination. The source of these receptors is an adult in good health.

The chain recombines TRBV21-1 with TRBJ2-7; TRBD1 is the table's D call and was not checked against the DNA. TRBV21-1 is reported as a pseudogene. CDR3 length: 14 residues. The CDR3 reads CASSNPNQGDEQYF. In nucleotides, the CDR3 is TGTGCCAGCAGCAACCCGAACCAGGGGGACGAGCAGTACTTC.

The rearrangement joins TRBV9 to TRBJ2-1, with a possible D match to TRBD2 (6 bases). The CDR3 is 14 residues long. Trimming pared 0 bases from V and 3 bases from J, leaving 7 bases between. In germline, CDR1 is SGDLS, CDR2 YYNGEE. The CDR3 DNA reads as TGTGCCAGCAGCGTAGGGGGACTCTACAATGAGCAGTTCTTC. It specifies CASSVGGLYNEQFF.

The chain joins TRBV6-1 to TRBJ1-4, with no clear D. CDR3 length equals 11 residues. Germline V lookup: CDR1 MNHNS, CDR2 SASEGT. Trimming took off 8 bases at V and 7 bases at J, with 8 bases between the two ends. The CDR3 sequence is CASAEGEKLFF. The DNA for the CDR3 is TGTGCCAGCGCCGAGGGTGAAAAACTGTTTTTT.

V usage is TRBV2 and J usage is TRBJ1-1; D is possibly TRBD1 (6 bases). CDR1 is SNHLY, CDR2 FYNNEI, per germline. Between the trimmed V and J ends, which lost 8 bases and 5 bases, there was a span of 15 bases. This CDR3 has 13 residues. In nucleotides, the CDR3 is TGTGCCAGCTCAAACAGGGCCCCAACTGAAGCTTTCTTT. It is translated as CASSNRAPTEAFF.

This chain connects TRBV5-1 to TRBJ2-7; D perhaps matches TRBD2 (7 bases). The CDR3 consists of 15 residues. V shed 0 bases and J shed 6 bases, with 16 bases lying between them. Germline CDR1 and CDR2: SGHRS and YFSETQ. CDR3 in DNA: TGCGCCAGCAGCTTGGATGGGGGGGCGGTGGTCGAGCAGTACTTC. Protein: CASSLDGGAVVEQYF.

This chain links TRBV6-1 with TRBJ2-7; D is perhaps TRBD1 (6 bases). Germline V lookup: CDR1 MNHNS, CDR2 SASEGT. The CDR3 is made up of 16 amino acids. V gave up 1 base and J gave up 0 bases, with 13 bases separating them. Written as DNA, the CDR3 is TGTGCCAGCAGTGAAGGGGACAAGCGGTACTCCTACGAGCAGTACTTC. Its translation: CASSEGDKRYSYEQYF.

The CDR3 loop reads CASRPSSFTGELFF. CDR3 sequence (DNA): TGTGCCAGCAGACCCAGCAGTTTCACCGGGGAGCTGTTTTTT. This rearrangement joins TRBV7-2 to TRBJ2-2; D is unresolved. The germline V gene encodes CDR1 SGHTA and CDR2 FQGNSA. V was cut by 6 bases and J by 4 bases, with 12 bases left in between. CDR3 length equals 14 residues.

The chain joins TRBV28 to TRBJ2-5; D may be TRBD1 or TRBD2 (7 bases each). The CDR3 is 16 residues long. Germline V gene data show CDR1 as MDHEN and CDR2 as SYDVKM. Trimming removed 9 bases from V and 3 bases from J, with 23 bases in between. CDR3 amino acids: CASHQGTGAGEETQYF. The CDR3 bases are TGTGCCAGTCACCAAGGCACAGGGGCGGGGGAAGAGACCCAGTACTTC. Complete variable domain (other parts from reference TRBV28 and TRBJ2-5): DVKVTQSSRYLVKRTGEKVFLECVQDMDHENMFWYRQDPGLGLRLIYFSYDVKMKEKGDIPEGYSVSREKKERFSLILESASTNQTSMYLCASHQGTGAGEETQYFGPGTRLLVL.

The CDR3 spells CASSLFGDGAFF. The CDR3 bases are TGTGCCAGCAGCTTGTTCGGCGATGGAGCTTTCTTT. The chain joins TRBV5-4 to TRBJ1-1; D uncertain. CDR3 length: 12 residues. Looked up from germline, CDR1 is SGHNT and CDR2 is YYREEE (reference sequence). Deletions cut 1 base from V and 10 bases from J, with 11 bases between.

The CDR3 region is CATLTLADSYNEQFF. The CDR3 DNA sequence: TGTGCCACCCTTACCTTAGCGGACTCCTACAATGAGCAGTTCTTC. The chain carries TRBV13 and TRBJ2-1, with a possible D match to TRBD2 (6 bases). Looked up from germline, CDR1 is PRHDT and CDR2 is FYEKMQ (reference sequence). Trimming removed 10 bases at V and 0 bases at J, with 16 bases between. The CDR3 totals 15 residues.

CDR3 sequence reads: CATSTGPKRFYEQYF. The CDR3 bases are TGTGCCACCTCCACAGGTCCTAAGCGTTTCTACGAGCAGTACTTC. The chain combines TRBV27 with TRBJ2-7; possible D gene TRBD1, 5 bases. The CDR3 has 15 amino acids. Germline values: CDR1 MNHEY, CDR2 SMNVEV (reference sequence). With 10 bases removed from V and 3 bases from J, the gap between germline ends came to 22 bases.

J is TRBJ2-2 and V is TRBV7-9; D remains unclear. The germline V gene has CDR1 SEHNR and CDR2 FQNEAQ (reference sequence). The CDR3 extends over 12 amino acids. The V end lost 3 bases, the J end lost 6 bases, and 5 bases lay between the germline ends. CDR3 in amino acids: CASSFSAGELFF. The CDR3 nucleotides are TGTGCCAGCAGCTTCTCTGCCGGGGAGCTGTTTTTT.

This clone was recorded many times. The CDR3 DNA reads TGTGCCAGTAGTAGAGCAGGGGTTCTTAACACTGAAGCTTTCTTT. It yields the protein CASSRAGVLNTEAFF. The J gene is TRBJ1-1, the V gene TRBV19, with D possibly TRBD1 on 6 matching bases. CDR3 length equals 15 residues. Trimming took 4 bases from V and 2 from J, leaving 14 bases between them. From germline, CDR1 is LNHDA and CDR2 SQIVND (reference sequence).

The chain is built from TRBV18 and TRBJ1-5, with TRBD1 matching 10 bases. After removal of 3 bases from V and 11 bases from J, the junction contained 10 bases not matched to a gene. Germline assignment: CDR1 KGHSH and CDR2 LQKENI. There are 15 residues in the CDR3. CDR3 DNA sequence: TGTGCCAGCTCACCGGGACAGGGGACCTCCAAGACCCAGCATTTT. It encodes CASSPGQGTSKTQHF. Full variable domain (missing parts from reference TRBV18 and TRBJ1-5): NAGVMQNPRHLVRRRGQEARLRCSPMKGHSHVYWYRQLPEEGLKFMVYLQKENIIDESGMPKERFSAEFPKEGPSILRIQQVVRGDSAAYFCASSPGQGTSKTQHFGDGTRLSIL.

This clone has a single count. V usage is TRBV5-6 and J usage is TRBJ1-1; a possible D gene is TRBD1 (5 bases). The CDR3 consists of 14 residues. Per the germline V gene, CDR1 is SGHDT and CDR2 is YYEEEE. Trimming pared 3 bases from V and 1 base from J, leaving 10 bases between. The CDR3 region is CASSYRTSNTEAFF. The CDR3 DNA sequence: TGTGCCAGCAGCTACCGGACATCGAACACTGAAGCTTTCTTT.

The chain carries TRBV30 and TRBJ1-6; no clear D gene. CDR1 is GTSNPN, CDR2 SVGIG, per germline (reference sequence). The ends were cut back, 3 bases at V and 6 bases at J, with 3 bases in the middle. The CDR3 runs 11 residues. Here the CDR3 DNA reads TGTGCCTGGAGGGCTAATTCACCCCTCCACTTT. It encodes CAWRANSPLHF.

The chain has TRBV10-3 and TRBJ2-6; D not certain. Per the germline V gene, CDR1 is ENHRY and CDR2 is SYGVKD. CDR3 size: 19 residues. Trimming stripped 4 bases from V and 0 bases from J, with 19 bases between. CDR3 nucleotide sequence: TGTGCCATCAGTGGGTCCCTTCGGCGGTCCGGCTCTGGGGCCAACGTCCTGACTTTC. Its translation: CAISGSLRRSGSGANVLTF.

The count of this clone is one. The V gene is TRBV4-2, the J gene TRBJ1-3; D remains ambiguous. CDR1 and CDR2 from the germline V gene are LGHNA and YNFKEQ. Trimming took off 4 bases at V and 5 bases at J, with 9 bases between the two ends. The CDR3 runs 13 residues. CDR3 coding DNA: TGTGCCAGCAGCCCCTCAGCTCGAAACACCATATATTTT. It encodes CASSPSARNTIYF.

The rearrangement uses TRBV4-1 and TRBJ2-2; D may be TRBD2 (5 bases). The CDR3 loop spans 14 amino acids. Deletions cut 2 bases from V and 7 bases from J, with 11 bases between. Germline values: CDR1 MGHRA, CDR2 YSYEKL. CDR3 nucleotides: TGCGCCAGCAGCCAATCTGGGAGCGGCGGGGAGCTGTTTTTT. Its translation: CASSQSGSGGELFF.

The rearrangement uses TRBV28 and TRBJ1-6; D gene ambiguous. Deletions cut 5 bases from V and 0 bases from J, with 11 bases between. CDR1 is MDHEN and CDR2 is SYDVKM in the germline V gene. This CDR3 is 16 amino acids long. The DNA of the CDR3 is TGTGCCAGCAGTCTCGACGGTAGCTCCTATAATTCACCCCTCCACTTT. Protein: CASSLDGSSYNSPLHF.

CDR3 loop: CASRAYEQRYKDNEQFF. DNA for the CDR3: TGCGCCAGTAGGGCCTACGAGCAAAGGTATAAGGACAATGAGCAGTTCTTC. V usage is TRBV5-1 and J usage is TRBJ2-1; D gene ambiguous. Germline V gives CDR1 SGHRS, CDR2 YFSETQ. V was pared by 8 bases and J by 5 bases, with 26 bases between. This CDR3 contains 17 residues.

The V and J genes are TRBV19 and TRBJ2-3; TRBD1 is a possible D gene (6 bases). Germline V CDR1 and CDR2: LNHDA, SQIVND (reference sequence). The CDR3 totals 16 residues. Trimming removed 5 bases from V and 0 bases from J, with 15 bases in between. The CDR3 protein is CASSEAGRGSTDTQYF. CDR3 DNA sequence: TGTGCCAGTAGTGAGGCTGGCAGGGGTAGCACAGATACGCAGTATTTT.

In DNA, the CDR3 is TGTGCCAGCAGCTTGGCGTCCCGCGAGCAGTACTTC. Protein sequence: CASSLASREQYF. The rearrangement joins TRBV5-6 to TRBJ2-7; D gene uncertain. CDR3 size: 12 residues. V lost 0 bases to trimming and J lost 6 bases, with 7 bases between them. Per germline, CDR1 SGHDT and CDR2 YYEEEE.

Turning to this clone: Other nucleotide sequences from this sample produce the same CDR3. This chain joins TRBV19 and TRBJ2-3; D is unclear. Trimming removed 3 bases from V and 1 base from J, with 11 bases in between. Per the germline V gene, CDR1 is LNHDA and CDR2 is SQIVND (reference sequence). CDR3 length equals 15 residues. CDR3 sequence reads: CASSILAGGTDTQYF. The CDR3 region has the DNA TGTGCCAGTAGTATCCTGGCAGGTGGCACAGATACGCAGTATTTT. The complete variable domain, with remaining parts taken from reference TRBV19 and TRBJ2-3, reads DGGITQSPKYLFRKEGQNVTLSCEQNLNHDAMYWYRQDPGQGLRLIYYSQIVNDFQKGDIAEGYSVSREKKESFPLTVTSAQKNPTAFYLCASSILAGGTDTQYFGPGTRLTVL.

This chain links TRBV11-3 with TRBJ2-3, with 11 bases lining up with TRBD1. Germline V gene data show CDR1 as SGHNT and CDR2 as YENEEA. The CDR3 runs to 16 residues. V gave up 5 bases and J gave up 3 bases; unmatched junction bases: 7. The chain's CDR3 is CASSPGQGGSTDTQYF. The CDR3 bases are TGTGCCAGCAGCCCGGGACAGGGGGGTTCGACAGATACGCAGTATTTT.

This sequence joins TRBV27 and TRBJ2-5; 7 bases map to TRBD2. Germline assignment: CDR1 MNHEY and CDR2 SMNVEV (reference sequence). V dropped 1 base and J dropped 5; count of bases not matched to a gene: 4. The CDR3 runs 14 residues. The CDR3 bases are TGTGCCAGCAGTTTATATCGGGGGGAGGAGACCCAGTACTTC. It codes for CASSLYRGEETQYF.

The chain links TRBV12-2 to TRBJ1-4. TRBV12-2 is noted as a pseudogene. The CDR3 has 15 amino acids. In DNA form, the CDR3 reads TGTGCAAGTCGCTTAGCGCTTCCCCCCGAAGAAAAACTGTTTTTT. Amino acids: CASRLALPPEEKLFF.

The J gene is TRBJ2-2, the V gene TRBV6-2 or TRBV6-3, with 9 bases aligning to TRBD2. The germline gives CDR1 MNHEY, CDR2 SVGEGT. This CDR3 contains 15 residues. V trimming: 2 bases; J trimming: 3 bases; junction bases outside the gene matches: 1. CDR3 DNA sequence: TGTGCCAGCAGTTACCAGCGGGAGGACACCGGGGAGCTGTTTTTT. It specifies CASSYQREDTGELFF.

The V and J genes are TRBV9 and TRBJ2-1; no clear D. V was trimmed by 4 bases and J by 6 bases, leaving 17 bases between them. Per the germline V gene, CDR1 is SGDLS and CDR2 is YYNGEE. CDR3 length: 15 residues. CDR3 sequence (DNA): TGTGCCAGCAGCATAGACCCATCCCTGTCCAATGAGCAGTTCTTC. Protein sequence: CASSIDPSLSNEQFF.

The V call is TRBV18, the J call TRBJ1-3; unclear D gene. Trimming left V 3 bases short and J 0 bases short, with 12 bases between. Per germline, CDR1 KGHSH and CDR2 LQKENI. The CDR3 covers 16 residues. CDR3: CASSPIQAISGNTIYF. As DNA, the CDR3 is TGTGCCAGCTCACCGATTCAAGCAATCTCTGGAAACACCATATATTTT.

CDR3 residues: CASSMQGTETQYF. Here the CDR3 DNA reads TGTGCCAGTAGTATGCAGGGAACGGAGACCCAGTACTTC. The chain couples TRBV19 to TRBJ2-5, with D tentatively TRBD1 (5 bases). The V end was cut by 3 bases, the J end by 5 bases, with 10 bases between. Looked up from germline, CDR1 is LNHDA and CDR2 is SQIVND (reference sequence). This CDR3 contains 13 residues.